The present T cell receptor beta chain was sequenced within a study of T cell responses to AZD1222 COVID-19 vaccine. Study outcomes and limitations: Vaccine-related CD4 TCRs covered spike, predominating at 160-218 and 743-854.

With regard to this clone: Its antigen is undetermined.

Here immunoSEQ multiplex PCR was the method, and the copy in TCRdb shows in-frame clones only, minus some. The sample lists 150,000 to 200,000 clones, roughly nine tenths seen once, with more than 0.9% in the top ten. Germline V gene sequence: CDR1 MNHEY, CDR2 SVGEGT. The J segment lost 1 base and the V segment lost 2 bases, leaving 9 bases of the junction unmatched. This CDR3 contains 18 residues. The sample in question was peripheral blood, obtained 28 days after the second AZD1222 dose. This chain uses TRBV6-2 or TRBV6-3 with TRBJ2-3; 10 positions match TRBD2. The receptor was derived from an adult who received the AZD1222 COVID-19 vaccine. The CDR3 DNA follows: TGTGCCAGCAGTTACGTAGCGGGGGGCCCCGCCCGCACAGATACGCAGTATTTT. Its translation is CASSYVAGGPARTDTQYF.